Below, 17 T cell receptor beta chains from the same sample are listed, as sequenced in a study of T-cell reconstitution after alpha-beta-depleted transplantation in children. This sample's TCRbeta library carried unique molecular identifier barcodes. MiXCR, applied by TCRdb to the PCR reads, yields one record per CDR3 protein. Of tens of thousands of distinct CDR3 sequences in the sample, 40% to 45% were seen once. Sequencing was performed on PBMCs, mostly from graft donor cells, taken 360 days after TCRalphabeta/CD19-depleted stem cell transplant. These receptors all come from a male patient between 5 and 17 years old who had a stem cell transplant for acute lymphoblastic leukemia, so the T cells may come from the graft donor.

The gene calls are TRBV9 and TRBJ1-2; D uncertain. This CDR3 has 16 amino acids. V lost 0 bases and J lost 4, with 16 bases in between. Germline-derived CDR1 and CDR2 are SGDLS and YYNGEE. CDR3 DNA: TGTGCCAGCAGCGTAGAAGGAGAGGCCTTCTCCTATGGCTACACCTTC. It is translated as CASSVEGEAFSYGYTF.

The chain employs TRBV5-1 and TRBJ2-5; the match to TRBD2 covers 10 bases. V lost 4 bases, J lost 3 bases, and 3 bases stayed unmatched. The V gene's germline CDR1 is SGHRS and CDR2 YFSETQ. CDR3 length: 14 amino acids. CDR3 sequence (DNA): TGCGCCAGCAGCACCGGGACTAGCGAAGAGACCCAGTACTTC. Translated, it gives CASSTGTSEETQYF.

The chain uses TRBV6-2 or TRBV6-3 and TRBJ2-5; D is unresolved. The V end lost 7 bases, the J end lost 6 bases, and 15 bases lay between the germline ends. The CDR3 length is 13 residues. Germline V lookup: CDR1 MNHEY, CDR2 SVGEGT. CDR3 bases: TGTGCCAGCATCGAAAGTTCCCGGCAGACCCAGTACTTC. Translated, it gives CASIESSRQTQYF.

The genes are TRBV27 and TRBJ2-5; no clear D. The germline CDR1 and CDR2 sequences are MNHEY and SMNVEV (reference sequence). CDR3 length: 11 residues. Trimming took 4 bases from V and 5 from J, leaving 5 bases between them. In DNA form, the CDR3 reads TGTGCCAGCAGTTATTACGAGACCCAGTACTTC. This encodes CASSYYETQYF.

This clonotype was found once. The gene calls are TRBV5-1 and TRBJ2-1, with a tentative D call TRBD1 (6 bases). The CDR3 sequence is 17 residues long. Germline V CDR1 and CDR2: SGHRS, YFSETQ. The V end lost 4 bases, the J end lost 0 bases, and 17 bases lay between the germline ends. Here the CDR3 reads CASSDRIQGSSYNEQFF. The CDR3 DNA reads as TGCGCCAGCAGCGACCGCATTCAGGGGAGCTCCTACAATGAGCAGTTCTTC. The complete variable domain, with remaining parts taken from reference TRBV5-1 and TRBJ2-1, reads KAGVTQTPRYLIKTRGQQVTLSCSPISGHRSVSWYQQTPGQGLQFLFEYFSETQRNKGNFPGRFSGRQFSNSRSEMNVSTLELGDSALYLCASSDRIQGSSYNEQFFGPGTRLTVL.

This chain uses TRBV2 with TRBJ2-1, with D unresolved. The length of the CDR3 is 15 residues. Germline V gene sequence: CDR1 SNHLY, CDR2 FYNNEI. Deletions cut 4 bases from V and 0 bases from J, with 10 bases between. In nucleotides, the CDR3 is TGTGCCAGCAGTGCTGACTCGAGCTCCTACAATGAGCAGTTCTTC. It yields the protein CASSADSSSYNEQFF.

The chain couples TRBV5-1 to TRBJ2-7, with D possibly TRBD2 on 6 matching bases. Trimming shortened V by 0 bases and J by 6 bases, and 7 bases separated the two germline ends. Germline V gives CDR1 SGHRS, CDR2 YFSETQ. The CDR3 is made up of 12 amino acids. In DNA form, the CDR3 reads TGCGCCAGCAGCTTGGCCGGGGGCGAGCAGTACTTC. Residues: CASSLAGGEQYF. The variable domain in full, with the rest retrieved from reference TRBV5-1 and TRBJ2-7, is KAGVTQTPRYLIKTRGQQVTLSCSPISGHRSVSWYQQTPGQGLQFLFEYFSETQRNKGNFPGRFSGRQFSNSRSEMNVSTLELGDSALYLCASSLAGGEQYFGPGTRLTVT.

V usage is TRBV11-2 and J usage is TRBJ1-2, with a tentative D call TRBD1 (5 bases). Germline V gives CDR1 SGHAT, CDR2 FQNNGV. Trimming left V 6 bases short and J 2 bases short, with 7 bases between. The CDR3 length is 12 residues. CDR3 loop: CASRGGNYGYTF. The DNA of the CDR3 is TGTGCCAGCAGGGGGGGAAACTATGGCTACACCTTC.

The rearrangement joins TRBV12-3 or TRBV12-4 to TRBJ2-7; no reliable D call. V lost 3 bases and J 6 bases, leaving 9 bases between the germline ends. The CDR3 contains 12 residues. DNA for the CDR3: TGTGCCAGCAGTTTCCGCCCCACCGAGCAGTACTTC. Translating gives CASSFRPTEQYF.

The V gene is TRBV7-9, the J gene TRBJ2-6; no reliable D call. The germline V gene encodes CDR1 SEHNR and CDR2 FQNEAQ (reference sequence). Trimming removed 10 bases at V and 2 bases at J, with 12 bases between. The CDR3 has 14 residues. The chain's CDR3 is CATQVRPGANVLTF. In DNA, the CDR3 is TGTGCCACTCAGGTCAGGCCTGGGGCCAACGTCCTGACTTTC.

The CDR3 DNA sequence: TGTGCCAGCAGCTATTATCTTTCGGGAGGGGACAATGAGCAGTTCTTC. It is translated as CASSYYLSGGDNEQFF. This chain connects TRBV12-3 or TRBV12-4 to TRBJ2-1; TRBD2 agrees at 8 bases. The CDR3 length is 16 residues. The V and J ends lost 6 bases and 5 bases, in that order; junction bases with no gene match: 12.

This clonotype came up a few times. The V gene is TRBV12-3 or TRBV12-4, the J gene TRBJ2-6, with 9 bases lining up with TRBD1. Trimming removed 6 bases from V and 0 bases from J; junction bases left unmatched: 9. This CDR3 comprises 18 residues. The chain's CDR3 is CASSPNRGLLSGANVLTF. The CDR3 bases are TGTGCCAGCAGCCCTAACAGGGGGCTGCTCTCTGGGGCCAACGTCCTGACTTTC.

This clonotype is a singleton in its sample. The CDR3 is CASSLGSKGSEQYF. Written as DNA, the CDR3 is TGCGCCAGCAGCTTAGGGAGTAAGGGCTCCGAGCAGTACTTC. The chain has TRBV5-1 and TRBJ2-7; a possible D gene is TRBD2 (5 bases). This CDR3 contains 14 residues. The germline gives CDR1 SGHRS, CDR2 YFSETQ. The V and J ends lost 2 bases and 6 bases respectively, with 15 bases between them.

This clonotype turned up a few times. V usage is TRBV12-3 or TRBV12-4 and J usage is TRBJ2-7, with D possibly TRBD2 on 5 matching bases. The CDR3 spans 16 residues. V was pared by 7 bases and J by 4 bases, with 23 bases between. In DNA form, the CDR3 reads TGTGCCAGCACCCCAAGAGGGTGGGAGATTAGGTACGAGCAGTACTTC. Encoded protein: CASTPRGWEIRYEQYF.

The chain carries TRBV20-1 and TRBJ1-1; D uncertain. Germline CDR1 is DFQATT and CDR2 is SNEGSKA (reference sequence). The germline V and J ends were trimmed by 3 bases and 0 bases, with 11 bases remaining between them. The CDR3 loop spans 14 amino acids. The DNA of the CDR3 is TGCAGTGCTAGCTTAGAAGGAGTGAACACTGAAGCTTTCTTT. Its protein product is CSASLEGVNTEAFF.

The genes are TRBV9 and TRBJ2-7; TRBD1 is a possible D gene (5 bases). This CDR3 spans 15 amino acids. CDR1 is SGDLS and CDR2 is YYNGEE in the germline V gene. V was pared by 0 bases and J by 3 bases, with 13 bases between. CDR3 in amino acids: CASSVADAGRYEQYF. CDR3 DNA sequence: TGTGCCAGCAGCGTAGCGGATGCAGGGCGCTACGAGCAGTACTTC.

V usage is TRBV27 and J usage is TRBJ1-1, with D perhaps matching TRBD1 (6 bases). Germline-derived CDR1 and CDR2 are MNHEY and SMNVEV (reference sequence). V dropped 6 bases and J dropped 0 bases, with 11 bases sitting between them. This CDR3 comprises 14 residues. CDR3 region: CASRKGGMNTEAFF. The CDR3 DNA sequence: TGTGCCAGCAGGAAAGGGGGTATGAACACTGAAGCTTTCTTT.